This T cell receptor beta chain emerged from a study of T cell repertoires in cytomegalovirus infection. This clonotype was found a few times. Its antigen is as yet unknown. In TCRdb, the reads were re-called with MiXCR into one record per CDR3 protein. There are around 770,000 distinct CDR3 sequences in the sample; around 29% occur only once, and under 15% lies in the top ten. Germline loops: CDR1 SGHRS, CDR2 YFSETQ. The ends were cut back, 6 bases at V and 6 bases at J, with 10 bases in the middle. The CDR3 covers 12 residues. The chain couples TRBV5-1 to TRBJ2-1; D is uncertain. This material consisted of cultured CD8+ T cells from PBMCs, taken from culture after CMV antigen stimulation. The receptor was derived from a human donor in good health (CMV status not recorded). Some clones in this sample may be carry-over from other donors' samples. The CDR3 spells CASTESGNEQFF. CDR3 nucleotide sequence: TGCGCCAGCACCGAATCGGGCAATGAGCAGTTCTTC.